This T cell receptor beta chain was sequenced in a study of blood T cells in healthy people across ages. Overall study results and limits: Roughly linear age-related decline in beta diversity appeared, significant by age around 40. Naive and antigen-experienced cells could not be conclusively compared, given unsorted PBMCs.

Researchers collected 9 to 10 milliliters of peripheral blood from every single donor. This clonotype came up a few times. What it binds is unknown. V trimming: 7 bases; J trimming: 2 bases; junction bases outside the gene matches: 11. This CDR3 has 15 amino acids. PCR was performed a second time for about 6 to 12 cycles using a sample-barcoded 5' primer and a J-beta primer mix. TCRdb passed the 5' RACE reads through MiXCR, listing each CDR3 protein once. The profile covers approximately 880,000 distinct CDR3 sequences, with about 48% appearing a single time and roughly 13% taken by the ten largest. The sample consisted of blood. V is TRBV12-3 or TRBV12-4 and J is TRBJ2-7, with 7 bases identical to TRBD1. This receptor was identified in a man aged 25-45 years in good health. CDR3 in DNA: TGTGCCAGCACTCAAGACAGGGTGCCCACCTACGAGCAGTACTTC. The encoded protein is CASTQDRVPTYEQYF.